This is a list of T cell receptor beta chains from one sample in a study of shared clonotypes between healthy human individuals. Assay used: immunoSEQ multiplex PCR; TCRdb lists only in-frame clones, some missing. The sample carries 1 million to 1.3 million clones, about 80% recorded once. Sequenced: memory CD4+ T cells from PBMCs. These receptors all come from a man younger than 30 in good health. Some clones in this sample may be carry-over from other donors' samples. Each CDR3 is given with its conserved first and last residue. A D gene is named only where the DNA matches it firmly. The size entry is marked missing in some rows and otherwise reads once, few, many or a size class.

TRBD2	few	TRBV2	TRBJ2-1	CASSVSGVGYNEQFF	TGTGCCAGCAGTGTTAGCGGGGTAGGCTACAATGAGCAGTTCTTC
NA	NA	TRBV7-3	TRBJ1-1	CASSLNRGTEAFF	TGTGCCAGCAGCCTTAATAGGGGCACTGAAGCTTTCTTT
NA	NA	TRBV7-2	TRBJ1-1	CASSPTVSLTFF	TGTGCCAGCAGCCCGACGGTCTCCCTGACTTTCTTT
NA	NA	TRBV28	TRBJ2-7	CASSLGPLEQYF	TGTGCCAGCAGTTTGGGCCCTCTCGAGCAGTACTTC
TRBD2	NA	TRBV7-2	TRBJ2-3	CASSFRGLGADTQYF	TGTGCCAGCAGCTTTCGGGGACTAGGAGCAGATACGCAGTATTTT
TRBD1	NA	TRBV5-1	TRBJ1-6	CASSLDRANSPLHF	TGCGCCAGCAGCCTGGACAGGGCTAATTCACCCCTCCACTTT
NA	NA	TRBV5-3	TRBJ1-1	CARSLPRNTEAFF	TGTGCCAGAAGCCTTCCCCGGAACACTGAAGCTTTCTTT
TRBD1	many	TRBV14	TRBJ2-5	CASSRAGTGIRETQYF	TGTGCCAGCAGCCGAGCCGGGACAGGGATTCGGGAGACCCAGTACTTC
NA	NA	TRBV6-6	TRBJ1-2	CASSSLSRVLYGYTF	TGTGCCAGCAGTTCCCTTAGTCGGGTCCTCTATGGCTACACCTTC
NA	NA	TRBV15	TRBJ1-3	CATSRGQRTGNTIYF	TGTGCCACCAGCAGAGGACAGAGAACTGGAAACACCATATATTTT
NA	NA	TRBV11-3	TRBJ2-1	CASSLAAGVNNEQFF	TGTGCCAGCAGCTTGGCCGCAGGGGTGAACAATGAGCAGTTCTTC
NA	NA	TRBV28	TRBJ2-2	CASSSHSNTGELFF	TGTGCCAGCAGCTCCCACTCGAACACCGGGGAGCTGTTTTTT
TRBD2	NA	TRBV28	TRBJ2-5	CASSLLAGVGETQYF	TGTGCCAGCAGTTTATTAGCGGGAGTGGGGGAGACCCAGTACTTC
NA	NA	TRBV29-1	TRBJ2-7	CSVEAGSYEQYF	TGCAGCGTTGAGGCAGGGTCCTACGAGCAGTACTTC
TRBD1	NA	TRBV5-1	TRBJ2-1	CASGGQGATYNEQFF	TGCGCCAGCGGGGGACAGGGGGCGACCTACAATGAGCAGTTCTTC
TRBD1	few	TRBV5-6	TRBJ2-4	CASSSGQGLLNIQYF	TGTGCCAGCAGCTCGGGACAGGGTTTATTGAACATTCAGTACTTC
TRBD2	NA	TRBV5-1	TRBJ2-1	CASSLGTSGANEQFF	TGCGCCAGCAGCTTAGGGACTAGCGGAGCCAATGAGCAGTTCTTC
NA	NA	TRBV28	TRBJ1-5	CASSLGPAGLGPQHF	TGTGCCAGCAGTTTGGGACCGGCGGGACTAGGGCCCCAGCATTTT
TRBD1	NA	TRBV5-6	TRBJ2-3	CASSHGTGASTDTQYF	TGTGCCAGCAGCCATGGGACAGGGGCTAGCACAGATACGCAGTATTTT
NA	few	TRBV5-5	TRBJ2-1	CASSGRVYNEQFF	TGTGCCAGCAGCGGTCGGGTATACAATGAGCAGTTCTTC
NA	few	TRBV30	TRBJ2-5	CAWSGGRETQYF	TGTGCCTGGAGTGGGGGGAGAGAGACCCAGTACTTC
NA	NA	TRBV5-1	TRBJ1-4	CASSGPGPNEKLFF	TGCGCCAGCAGCGGGCCGGGACCTAATGAAAAACTGTTTTTT
TRBD2	once	TRBV5-1	TRBJ2-1	CASSLEASGSIEQFF	TGCGCCAGCAGCTTGGAGGCTAGCGGGAGTATTGAGCAGTTCTTC
TRBD1	NA	TRBV6-6	TRBJ1-1	CASRTGQGARDTEAFF	TGTGCCAGCAGGACAGGACAGGGGGCGAGGGACACTGAAGCTTTCTTT
NA	NA	TRBV25-1	TRBJ1-4	CASSDSHEKLFF	TGTGCCAGCAGTGACAGTCATGAAAAACTGTTTTTT
NA	NA	TRBV28	TRBJ1-1	CASSQTANTEAFF	TGTGCCAGCAGCCAAACGGCGAACACTGAAGCTTTCTTT
NA	NA	TRBV10-3	TRBJ1-3	CAISESTWGQGNTIYF	TGTGCCATCAGTGAGTCGACCTGGGGGCAAGGAAACACCATATATTTT
NA	many	TRBV30	TRBJ1-2	CAWSKGGRDFYGYTF	TGTGCCTGGAGTAAGGGGGGCAGAGACTTCTATGGCTACACCTTC
NA	NA	TRBV30	TRBJ2-5	CAWSVGETQYF	TGTGCCTGGAGTGTCGGAGAGACCCAGTACTTC
TRBD1	NA	TRBV6-5	TRBJ1-2	CASSSRRDRAGYTF	TGTGCCAGCAGTTCCCGAAGAGACAGGGCCGGCTACACCTTC
NA	NA	TRBV7-8	TRBJ2-3	CASRISSSTDTQYF	TGTGCCAGCAGGATATCGTCTAGCACAGATACGCAGTATTTT
NA	NA	TRBV7-8	TRBJ2-7	CASSLVGTTYEQYF	TGTGCCAGCAGCTTAGTAGGAACAACCTACGAGCAGTACTTC
NA	NA	TRBV4-3	TRBJ2-6	CASSQDWGSSGANVLTF	TGCGCCAGCAGCCAAGATTGGGGGAGCTCTGGGGCCAACGTCCTGACTTTC
TRBD1	NA	TRBV27	TRBJ2-1	CASSFAGTGVNEQFF	TGTGCCAGCAGCTTTGCCGGGACAGGGGTTAATGAGCAGTTCTTC
TRBD1	NA	TRBV28	TRBJ1-1	CASSTQGTEAFF	TGTGCCAGCAGCACACAGGGGACGGAAGCTTTCTTT
TRBD2	NA	TRBV2	TRBJ2-5	CASSGDWGRDVPEETQYF	TGTGCCAGCAGTGGGGACTGGGGGAGGGACGTCCCGGAAGAGACCCAGTACTTC
TRBD1	NA	TRBV14	TRBJ2-7	CASSRPGTGFYEQYF	TGTGCCAGCAGCCGCCCCGGGACAGGGTTTTACGAGCAGTACTTC
NA	once	TRBV28	TRBJ1-1	CASSIPNRVRTTEAFF	TGTGCCAGCAGTATTCCCAACAGGGTGAGAACAACTGAAGCTTTCTTT
TRBD1	NA	TRBV7-2	TRBJ2-1	CASSYARGRMNEQFF	TGTGCCAGCAGCTACGCCAGGGGGCGTATGAATGAGCAGTTCTTC
TRBD1	NA	TRBV7-2	TRBJ2-6	CASSRRDRGPGANVLTF	TGTGCCAGCAGCCGCCGGGACAGGGGGCCTGGGGCCAACGTCCTGACTTTC